This is a list of T cell receptor beta chains from one sample in a study of blood T cell repertoires in COVID-19. TCRdb's copy holds only in-frame clones and misses some; the assay was immunoSEQ multiplex PCR. Of 80,000 to 100,000 clones in the sample, around 85% were seen once. What was sequenced was peripheral blood. Receptors were obtained from a man aged 60-69 years with acute or convalescent COVID-19. Each CDR3 is given with its conserved first and last residue. The D gene is left open where the match is weak. A row's size may be missing; if present it is once, few, many or a size class.

d_call	j_call	v_call	clone_size	cdr3_nt	cdr3_aa
NA	TRBJ2-5	TRBV7-2	once	TGTGCCAGCAGCTTAGCTGGACAGATTATGGCGACCCAGTACTTC	CASSLAGQIMATQYF
TRBD1	TRBJ2-3	TRBV24-1	NA	TGTGCCACCAGTGATCAGAGCGGACAGGGGGGAGATACGCAGTATTTT	CATSDQSGQGGDTQYF
NA	TRBJ2-7	TRBV7-2	NA	TGTGCCAGCAGCTTAAGAGGACAGAAGAGCTCCTACGAGCAGTACTTC	CASSLRGQKSSYEQYF
TRBD2	TRBJ2-1	TRBV13	NA	TGTGCCAGCAGCTGGACGGGACTAGCAAGCAATGAGCAGTTCTTC	CASSWTGLASNEQFF
NA	TRBJ1-1	TRBV2	NA	TGTGCCAGCAGTGAGGGTAGGGCGGGCACTGAAGCTTTCTTT	CASSEGRAGTEAFF
TRBD1	TRBJ2-7	TRBV2	NA	TGTGCCAGCTCGGGACAGGGCTACGAGCAGTACTTC	CASSGQGYEQYF
NA	TRBJ1-1	TRBV6-5	NA	TGTGCCAGCACGGTTACAGGACCGAACACTGAAGCTTTCTTT	CASTVTGPNTEAFF
NA	TRBJ1-3	TRBV6-5	NA	TGTGCATCCACGTCCCGGTCCGCTGGTGGAAACACCATATATTTT	CASTSRSAGGNTIYF
TRBD1	TRBJ1-2	TRBV18	NA	TGTGCCAGCTCACCGGGACAGGGGAGTTATGGCTACACCTTC	CASSPGQGSYGYTF
NA	TRBJ2-5	TRBV15	NA	TGTGCCACCAGCGCCCCGGGACATTTGGAGACCCAGTACTTC	CATSAPGHLETQYF
TRBD1	TRBJ2-7	TRBV6-5	few	TGTGCCAGCATTACCCGGACAGGGACGCACGAGCAGTACTTC	CASITRTGTHEQYF
TRBD2	TRBJ2-1	TRBV30	NA	TGTGCCTGGAGGGGGCTAGCGGGGGTCGGTGAGCAGTTCTTC	CAWRGLAGVGEQFF
NA	TRBJ1-1	TRBV6-2/TRBV6-3	NA	TGTGCCAGCAGCACACAGGGTAACACTGAAGCTTTCTTT	CASSTQGNTEAFF
NA	TRBJ2-7	TRBV20-1	NA	TGCAGTGCTCTTGACAGCTACGAGCAGTACTTC	CSALDSYEQYF
NA	TRBJ1-1	TRBV28	NA	TGTGCCAGCAGTTTTGGGGGGGCGGGCAACACTGAAGCTTTCTTT	CASSFGGAGNTEAFF
NA	TRBJ2-3	TRBV5-4	NA	TGTGCCAGCAGCTCCATACATCAGGAAGATACGCAGTATTTT	CASSSIHQEDTQYF
NA	TRBJ2-7	TRBV6-6	NA	TGTGCCAGCATGGATGGTGTGGGGCCACACATCGGCGAGCAGTACTTC	CASMDGVGPHIGEQYF
TRBD1	TRBJ1-2	TRBV19	NA	TGTGCCAGTAGTCCGGGACAGGGTGACTATGGCTACACCTTC	CASSPGQGDYGYTF
NA	TRBJ1-2	TRBV3-1/TRBV3-2	NA	TGTGCCAGCAGCCAACAAGGGACGGGAGCTAACTATGGCTACACCTTC	CASSQQGTGANYGYTF
NA	TRBJ2-5	TRBV27	NA	TGTGCCAGCAGTTTATCTCTGTCAGGGCTTCAGACCCAGTACTTC	CASSLSLSGLQTQYF
TRBD2	TRBJ2-3	TRBV4-2	NA	TGTGCCAGCAGCCAAGATCTTTCGGGACTAGCGGGAGGCACAGATACGCAGTATTTT	CASSQDLSGLAGGTDTQYF
NA	TRBJ1-2	TRBV7-2	NA	TGTGCCAGCAGCCTACTTATTATCCAGGGGAATGGCTACACCTTC	CASSLLIIQGNGYTF
NA	TRBJ2-7	TRBV4-1	NA	TGCGCCAGCAGCCGTAGGACTGGCTACGAGCAGTACTTC	CASSRRTGYEQYF
NA	TRBJ2-1	TRBV5-5	NA	TGTGCCAGCAGCTTGTGGTCAGGGGCGCAGAGTAAGAATGAGCAGTTCTTC	CASSLWSGAQSKNEQFF